This T cell receptor (beta chain) was documented in a study of T cell changes during pregnancy in multiple sclerosis. Data came from immunoSEQ multiplex PCR; TCRdb stores just in-frame clones and leaves some out. There are about 39,000 clones in the sample; about 92% occur only once, and approximately 27% lies in the top ten. Germline lookup yields CDR1 MNHEY and CDR2 SMNVEV (reference sequence). The V end was cut by 1 base, the J end by 0 bases, with 11 bases between. The CDR3 sequence is 16 residues long. Sequencing was performed on CD8+ T cells from peripheral blood mononuclear cells, taken before pregnancy. The sequence was obtained from a female donor with multiple sclerosis, enrolled in a pregnancy study. This chain connects TRBV27 to TRBJ2-3; D might be TRBD2 (6 bases). The CDR3 sequence is CASSLFSGTSTDTQYF. Written as DNA, the CDR3 is TGTGCCAGCAGTTTATTCTCCGGGACTAGCACAGATACGCAGTATTTT.